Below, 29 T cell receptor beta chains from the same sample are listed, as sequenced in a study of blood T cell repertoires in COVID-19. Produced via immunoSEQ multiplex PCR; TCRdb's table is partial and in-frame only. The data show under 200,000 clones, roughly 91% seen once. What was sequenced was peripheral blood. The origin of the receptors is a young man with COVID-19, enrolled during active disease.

The CDR3 spells CASSVPGQGTGPYEQYF. The CDR3 DNA sequence: TGTGCCAGCAGTGTCCCGGGACAGGGGACGGGGCCTTACGAGCAGTACTTC. The chain links TRBV2 to TRBJ2-7; 10 bases fit TRBD1. In germline, CDR1 is SNHLY, CDR2 FYNNEI. The V segment lost 4 bases and the J segment 4 bases; nucleotides outside the gene matches: 13. The CDR3 is 17 residues long.

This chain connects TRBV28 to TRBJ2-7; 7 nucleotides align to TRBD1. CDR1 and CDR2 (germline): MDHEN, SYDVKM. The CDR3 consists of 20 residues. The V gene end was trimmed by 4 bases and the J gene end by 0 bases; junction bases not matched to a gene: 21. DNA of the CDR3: TGTGCCAGCAGTTCCCCTCCCCCGGACAGGAGACCAATCCCCTCCTACGAGCAGTACTTC. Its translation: CASSSPPPDRRPIPSYEQYF.

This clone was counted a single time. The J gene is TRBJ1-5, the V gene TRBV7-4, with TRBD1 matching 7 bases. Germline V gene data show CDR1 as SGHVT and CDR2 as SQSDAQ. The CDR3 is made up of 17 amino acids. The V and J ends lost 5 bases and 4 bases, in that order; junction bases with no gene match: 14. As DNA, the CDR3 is TGTGCCAGCAGCCCTTCGACACCCGGGACAGCTAATCAGCCCCAGCATTTT. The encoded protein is CASSPSTPGTANQPQHF.

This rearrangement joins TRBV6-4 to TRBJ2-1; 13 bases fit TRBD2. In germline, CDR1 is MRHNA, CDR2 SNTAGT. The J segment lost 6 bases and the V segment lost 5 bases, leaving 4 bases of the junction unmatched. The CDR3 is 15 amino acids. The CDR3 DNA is TGTGCCAGCAGTCGGACTAGCGGGAGTTCCAATGAGCAGTTCTTC. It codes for CASSRTSGSSNEQFF.

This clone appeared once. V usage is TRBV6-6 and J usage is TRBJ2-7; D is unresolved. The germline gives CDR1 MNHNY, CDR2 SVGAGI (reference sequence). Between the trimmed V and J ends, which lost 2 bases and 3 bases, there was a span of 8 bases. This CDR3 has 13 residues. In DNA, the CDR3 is TGTGCCAGCAGTTACGGGCCTCTCTACGAGCAGTACTTC. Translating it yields CASSYGPLYEQYF.

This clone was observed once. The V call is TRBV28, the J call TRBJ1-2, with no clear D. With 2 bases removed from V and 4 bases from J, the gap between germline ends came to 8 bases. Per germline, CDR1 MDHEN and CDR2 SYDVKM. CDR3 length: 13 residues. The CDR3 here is CASSLSPSYGYTF. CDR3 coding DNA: TGTGCCAGCAGTTTAAGTCCTAGCTATGGCTACACCTTC.

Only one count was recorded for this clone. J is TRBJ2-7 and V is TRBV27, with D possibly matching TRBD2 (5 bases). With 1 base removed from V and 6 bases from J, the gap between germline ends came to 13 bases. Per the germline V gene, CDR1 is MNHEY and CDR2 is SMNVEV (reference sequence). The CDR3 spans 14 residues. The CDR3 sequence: CASSLYSGNGEQYF. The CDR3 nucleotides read TGTGCCAGCAGTTTATATTCGGGAAATGGCGAGCAGTACTTC.

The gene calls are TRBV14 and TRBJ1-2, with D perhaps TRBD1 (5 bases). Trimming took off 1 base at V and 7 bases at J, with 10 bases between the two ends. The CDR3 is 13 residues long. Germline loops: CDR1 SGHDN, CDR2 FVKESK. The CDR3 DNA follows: TGTGCCAGCAGCCAAGTACGGGGGAGTGGCTACACCTTC. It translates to CASSQVRGSGYTF.

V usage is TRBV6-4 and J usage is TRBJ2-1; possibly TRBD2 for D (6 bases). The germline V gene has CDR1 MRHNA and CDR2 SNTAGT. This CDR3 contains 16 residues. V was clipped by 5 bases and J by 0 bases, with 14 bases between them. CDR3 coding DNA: TGTGCCAGCAGTAAAGGAGGGGTTAGCTCCTACAATGAGCAGTTCTTC. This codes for CASSKGGVSSYNEQFF.

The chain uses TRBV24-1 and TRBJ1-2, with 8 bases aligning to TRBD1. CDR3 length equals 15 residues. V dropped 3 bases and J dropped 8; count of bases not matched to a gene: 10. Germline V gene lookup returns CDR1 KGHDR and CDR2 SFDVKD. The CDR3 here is CATSDASQGARGYTF. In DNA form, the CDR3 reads TGTGCCACCAGTGATGCGTCGCAGGGGGCGCGAGGCTACACCTTC.

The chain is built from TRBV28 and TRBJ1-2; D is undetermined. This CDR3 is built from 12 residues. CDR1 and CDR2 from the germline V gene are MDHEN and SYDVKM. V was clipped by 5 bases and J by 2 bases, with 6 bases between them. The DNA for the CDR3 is TGTGCCAGCAGTATCCGGAACTATGGCTACACCTTC. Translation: CASSIRNYGYTF.

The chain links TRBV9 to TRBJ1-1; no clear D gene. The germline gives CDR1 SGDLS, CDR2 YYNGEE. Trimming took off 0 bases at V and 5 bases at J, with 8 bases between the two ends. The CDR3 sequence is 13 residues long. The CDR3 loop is CASSVGRETEAFF. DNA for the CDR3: TGTGCCAGCAGCGTAGGCCGGGAAACTGAAGCTTTCTTT.

For the CDR3, the DNA is TGTGCCAGCAGTGAAGGGGGCAGGAGCAATCAGCCCCAGCATTTT. Protein: CASSEGGRSNQPQHF. V usage is TRBV2 and J usage is TRBJ1-5, with a possible D match to TRBD1 (5 bases). The V gene lost 1 base and the J gene lost 1 base, with 8 bases spanning the gap. The CDR3 loop spans 15 amino acids. Germline CDR1 and CDR2: SNHLY and FYNNEI.

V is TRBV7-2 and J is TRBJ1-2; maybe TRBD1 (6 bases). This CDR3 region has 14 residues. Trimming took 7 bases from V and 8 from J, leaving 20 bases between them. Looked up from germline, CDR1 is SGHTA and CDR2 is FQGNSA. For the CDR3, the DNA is TGTGCCAGCACCCCTACCGGGACATTTGGGGGCTACACCTTC. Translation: CASTPTGTFGGYTF. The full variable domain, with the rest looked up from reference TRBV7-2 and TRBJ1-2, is GAGVSQSPSNKVTEKGKDVELRCDPISGHTALYWYRQSLGQGLEFLIYFQGNSAPDKSGLPSDRFSAERTGGSVSTLTIQRTQQEDSAVYLCASTPTGTFGGYTFGSGTRLTVV.

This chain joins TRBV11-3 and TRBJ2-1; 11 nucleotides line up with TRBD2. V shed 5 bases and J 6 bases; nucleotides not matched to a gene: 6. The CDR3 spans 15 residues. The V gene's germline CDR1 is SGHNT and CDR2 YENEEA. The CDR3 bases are TGTGCCAGCAGCGGACCGACTAGCGGGGTCAATGAGCAGTTCTTC. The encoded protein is CASSGPTSGVNEQFF. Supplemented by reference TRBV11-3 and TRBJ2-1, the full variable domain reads EAGVVQSPRYKIIEKKQPVAFWCNPISGHNTLYWYLQNLGQGPELLIRYENEEAVDDSQLPKDRFSAERLKGVDSTLKIQPAELGDSAVYLCASSGPTSGVNEQFFGPGTRLTVL.

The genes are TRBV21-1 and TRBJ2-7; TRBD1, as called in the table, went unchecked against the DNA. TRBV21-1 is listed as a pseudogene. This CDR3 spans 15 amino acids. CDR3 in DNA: TGTGCCAGCAGCAGAGACAGGGGGAAATCCTACGAGCAGTACTTC. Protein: CASSRDRGKSYEQYF.

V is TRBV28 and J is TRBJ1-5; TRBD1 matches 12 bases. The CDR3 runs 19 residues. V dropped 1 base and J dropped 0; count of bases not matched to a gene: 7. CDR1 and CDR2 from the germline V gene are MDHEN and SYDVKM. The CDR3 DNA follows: TGTGCCAGCAGTTTATTGGGACAGGGGGCTTGGGCTAGCAATCAGCCCCAGCATTTT. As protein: CASSLLGQGAWASNQPQHF.

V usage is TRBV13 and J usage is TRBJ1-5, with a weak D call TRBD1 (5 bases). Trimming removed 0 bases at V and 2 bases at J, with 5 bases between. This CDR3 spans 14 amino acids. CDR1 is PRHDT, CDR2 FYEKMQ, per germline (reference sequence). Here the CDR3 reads CASSLGQGNQPQHF. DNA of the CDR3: TGTGCCAGCAGCTTAGGACAGGGCAATCAGCCCCAGCATTTT.

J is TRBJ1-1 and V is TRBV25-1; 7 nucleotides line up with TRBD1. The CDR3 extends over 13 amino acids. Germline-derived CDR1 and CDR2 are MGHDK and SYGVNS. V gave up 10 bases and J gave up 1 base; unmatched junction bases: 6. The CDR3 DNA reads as TGTGCCACCGCGGGACAGTCGAACACTGAAGCTTTCTTT. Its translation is CATAGQSNTEAFF.

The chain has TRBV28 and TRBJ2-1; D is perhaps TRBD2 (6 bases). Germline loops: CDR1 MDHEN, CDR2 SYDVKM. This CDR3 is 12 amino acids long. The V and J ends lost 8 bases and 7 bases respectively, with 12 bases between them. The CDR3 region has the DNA TGTGCCAGCCAGTCCGGGGGTAATGAGCAGTTCTTC. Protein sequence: CASQSGGNEQFF. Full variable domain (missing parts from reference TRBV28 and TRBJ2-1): DVKVTQSSRYLVKRTGEKVFLECVQDMDHENMFWYRQDPGLGLRLIYFSYDVKMKEKGDIPEGYSVSREKKERFSLILESASTNQTSMYLCASQSGGNEQFFGPGTRLTVL.

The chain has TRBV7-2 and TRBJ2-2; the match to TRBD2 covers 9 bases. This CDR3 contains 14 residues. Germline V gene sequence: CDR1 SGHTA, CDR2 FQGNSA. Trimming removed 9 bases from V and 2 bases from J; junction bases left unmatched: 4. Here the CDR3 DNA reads TGTGCCAGTAGCGGGAGCCTAAACACCGGGGAGCTGTTTTTT. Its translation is CASSGSLNTGELFF.

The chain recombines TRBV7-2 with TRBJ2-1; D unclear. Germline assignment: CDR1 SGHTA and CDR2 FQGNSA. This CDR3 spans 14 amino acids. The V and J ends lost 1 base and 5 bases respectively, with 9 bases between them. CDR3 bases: TGTGCCAGCAGCTTAGTGAGCTTAAACAATGAGCAGTTCTTC. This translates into CASSLVSLNNEQFF.

The CDR3 DNA sequence: TGTGCCAGCACCCACAGGGGAGGTACTGAAGCTTTCTTT. This sequence encodes CASTHRGGTEAFF. V gene TRBV28 combines with J gene TRBJ1-1, with 7 bases identical to TRBD1. CDR3 size: 13 residues. With 7 bases clipped from V and 5 bases from J, the junction kept 7 bases outside the gene matches. Per the germline V gene, CDR1 is MDHEN and CDR2 is SYDVKM. Variable domain in full (rest from reference TRBV28 and TRBJ1-1): DVKVTQSSRYLVKRTGEKVFLECVQDMDHENMFWYRQDPGLGLRLIYFSYDVKMKEKGDIPEGYSVSREKKERFSLILESASTNQTSMYLCASTHRGGTEAFFGQGTRLTVV.

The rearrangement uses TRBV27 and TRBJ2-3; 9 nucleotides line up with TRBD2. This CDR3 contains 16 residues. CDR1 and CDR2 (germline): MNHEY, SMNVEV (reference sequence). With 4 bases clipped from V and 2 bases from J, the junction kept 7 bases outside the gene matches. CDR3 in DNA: TGTGCCAGCAGTTATGGGGCGGGAGGGTTCACAGATACGCAGTATTTT. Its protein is CASSYGAGGFTDTQYF.

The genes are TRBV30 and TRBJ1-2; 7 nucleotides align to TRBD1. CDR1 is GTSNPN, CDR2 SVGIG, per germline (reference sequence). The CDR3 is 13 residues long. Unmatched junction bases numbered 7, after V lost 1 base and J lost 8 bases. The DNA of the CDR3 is TGTGCCTGGAGTGGGTTGAGCAGGGGGGGCTACACCTTC. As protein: CAWSGLSRGGYTF.

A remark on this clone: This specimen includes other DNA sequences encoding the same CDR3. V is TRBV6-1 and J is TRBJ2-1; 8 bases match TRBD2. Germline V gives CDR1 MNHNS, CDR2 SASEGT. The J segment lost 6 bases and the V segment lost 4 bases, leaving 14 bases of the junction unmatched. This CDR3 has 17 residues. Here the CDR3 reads CASSVRLAGLNPNEQFF. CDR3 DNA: TGTGCCAGCAGTGTCCGTTTAGCGGGGTTGAATCCCAATGAGCAGTTCTTC.

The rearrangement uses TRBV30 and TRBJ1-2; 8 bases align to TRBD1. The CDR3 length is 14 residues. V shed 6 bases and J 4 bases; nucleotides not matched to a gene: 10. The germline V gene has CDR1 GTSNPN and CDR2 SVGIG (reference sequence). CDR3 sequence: CACPQGALSYGYTF. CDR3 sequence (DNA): TGTGCCTGTCCTCAGGGGGCCCTCTCCTATGGCTACACCTTC.

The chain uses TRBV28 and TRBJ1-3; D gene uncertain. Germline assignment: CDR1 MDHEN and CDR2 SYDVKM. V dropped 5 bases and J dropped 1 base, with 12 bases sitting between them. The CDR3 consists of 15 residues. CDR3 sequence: CASSPPAGSGNTIYF. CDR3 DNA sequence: TGTGCCAGCAGTCCCCCGGCGGGGTCTGGAAACACCATATATTTT.

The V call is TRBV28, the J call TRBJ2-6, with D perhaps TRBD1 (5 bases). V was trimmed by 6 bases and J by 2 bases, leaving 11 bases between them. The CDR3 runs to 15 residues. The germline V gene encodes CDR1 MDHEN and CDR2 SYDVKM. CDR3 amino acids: CASRTDNPGANVLTF. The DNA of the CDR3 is TGTGCCAGCAGGACGGACAATCCTGGGGCCAACGTCCTGACTTTC.